The 14 T cell receptor beta chains reported below all come from one sample, sequenced in a study of blood T cell repertoires in COVID-19 (TCRdb year 2020). The library came from the immunoSEQ multiplex PCR assay. Imported from immuneACCESS, the table was reduced by TCRdb to in-frame sequences with V and J called. These copies leave out some clones; in studies compared against another copy, an unresolved V gene accounts for under half, and the cause of the remainder is not known. For this sample there are some 190,000 clones; roughly 88% appear just once. 11% of the sample is held by the ten biggest clonotypes. Sequenced material: peripheral blood. Receptor source: a human donor with active or convalescent COVID-19. The donor label of this sample is uncertain.

This chain connects TRBV10-3 to TRBJ1-4; weak D call: TRBD1 (5 bases). V was shortened by 3 bases and J by 7 bases, with 12 bases between the two germline ends. The CDR3 extends over 14 amino acids. Germline CDR1 reads ENHRY; CDR2 reads SYGVKD. The CDR3 here is CAISDGGTSEKLFF. CDR3 bases: TGTGCCATCAGTGACGGGGGTACAAGTGAAAAACTGTTTTTT.

This chain links TRBV7-3 with TRBJ2-5, with 10 bases matching TRBD2. The germline CDR1 and CDR2 sequences are SGHTA and FQGTGA. The CDR3 sequence is 19 residues long. Unmatched junction bases numbered 20, after V lost 5 bases and J lost 5 bases. The CDR3 region is CASSPSLQESGRALETQYF. DNA for the CDR3: TGTGCCAGCAGCCCCAGCCTCCAGGAGAGCGGGAGGGCCTTGGAGACCCAGTACTTC.

V is TRBV24-1 and J is TRBJ2-5; the D gene is possibly TRBD1 (5 bases). The CDR3 is made up of 12 amino acids. CDR1 and CDR2 from the germline V gene are KGHDR and SFDVKD. Trimming took off 4 bases at V and 12 bases at J, with 14 bases between the two ends. The CDR3 sequence is CATSDYDSREYF. For the CDR3, the DNA is TGTGCCACCAGTGACTATGACAGTAGGGAGTACTTC.

Comments on this clone: Its ends do not fully match the called genes, so a read error is possible. The chain combines TRBV7-9 with TRBJ2-2, with 10 bases identical to TRBD2. This CDR3 spans 15 amino acids. Germline V gene sequence: CDR1 SEHNR, CDR2 FQNEAQ (reference sequence). For the CDR3, the DNA is TGTGCCAGCAGCGTAGCGGGAGGGAACACCGGGGAGCTGTTTTTT. Its translation: CASSVAGGNTGELFF.

CDR3 sequence reads: CASSSTGTSTSYEQYF. CDR3 DNA sequence: TGTGCCAGCAGCTCGACAGGGACTAGCACATCCTACGAGCAGTACTTC. The rearrangement links TRBV6-2 or TRBV6-3 to TRBJ2-7; TRBD2 matches at 9 bases. The germline V gene has CDR1 MNHEY and CDR2 SVGEGT. This CDR3 has 16 residues. With V trimmed by 6 bases and J by 1 base, 10 bases remained unmatched.

In this sample, this clone turned up many times. The chain recombines TRBV9 with TRBJ2-3, with 10 nucleotides matching TRBD1. Trimming took 4 bases from V and 4 from J; bases not matched to a gene: 6. This CDR3 is 15 amino acids long. Germline V gene data show CDR1 as SGDLS and CDR2 as YYNGEE. DNA for the CDR3: TGTGCCAGCAGCAAATCCGGGACAGGGGCAGATACGCAGTATTTT. It translates to CASSKSGTGADTQYF.

J is TRBJ2-1 and V is TRBV7-3, with TRBD1 matching 9 bases. Germline V lookup: CDR1 SGHTA, CDR2 FQGTGA. This CDR3 contains 14 residues. V trimming: 5 bases; J trimming: 6 bases; junction bases outside the gene matches: 5. The CDR3 DNA reads as TGTGCCAGCAGCCCAACGACAGGGGGCAATGAGCAGTTCTTC. It encodes CASSPTTGGNEQFF.

This sequence joins TRBV30 and TRBJ1-5; D remains unclear. Germline assignment: CDR1 GTSNPN and CDR2 SVGIG (reference sequence). The V end lost 0 bases, the J end lost 1 base, and 10 bases lay between the germline ends. The CDR3 spans 15 residues. The CDR3 DNA reads TGTGCCTGGAGTGTTAAGGAGGGAAGCAATCAGCCCCAGCATTTT. The encoded protein is CAWSVKEGSNQPQHF.

This chain links TRBV7-2 with TRBJ2-1; possibly TRBD2 for D (6 bases). The CDR3 length is 16 residues. Trimming stripped 1 base from V and 2 bases from J, with 12 bases between. CDR1 is SGHTA and CDR2 is FQGNSA in the germline V gene. CDR3 DNA: TGTGCCAGCAGCTTAGTTTGGACTACCACCTACAATGAGCAGTTCTTC. Translating it yields CASSLVWTTTYNEQFF.

This rearrangement joins TRBV6-2 or TRBV6-3 to TRBJ2-1, with 7 bases lining up with TRBD1. Trimming removed 5 bases from V and 6 bases from J; junction bases left unmatched: 10. The germline V gene has CDR1 MNHEY and CDR2 SVGEGT. This CDR3 spans 15 amino acids. CDR3 sequence reads: CASSLRDRPLNEQFF. CDR3 coding DNA: TGTGCCAGCAGTCTCCGGGACAGACCCCTCAATGAGCAGTTCTTC.

The count of this clone is one. This chain uses TRBV29-1 with TRBJ2-2; 8 bases agree with TRBD2. V was pared by 8 bases and J by 4 bases, with 6 bases of the junction left unmatched. CDR3 length: 13 residues. Germline values: CDR1 SQVTM, CDR2 ANQGSEA. CDR3 in amino acids: CSTLAGSTGELFF. For the CDR3, the DNA is TGCAGCACCTTAGCGGGGAGCACCGGGGAGCTGTTTTTT.

This clone was observed a few times. The chain joins TRBV19 to TRBJ1-4, with 7 nucleotides matching TRBD1. The ends lost 5 bases at V and 6 bases at J; junction bases unmatched: 9. From germline, CDR1 is LNHDA and CDR2 SQIVND (reference sequence). The CDR3 sequence is 15 residues long. The DNA for the CDR3 is TGTGCCAGTAGTTCTCAGGGGGTATATGATGAAAAACTGTTTTTT. It translates to CASSSQGVYDEKLFF.

This sequence joins TRBV18 and TRBJ1-6; 9 nucleotides match TRBD1. The CDR3 is made up of 15 amino acids. Per germline, CDR1 KGHSH and CDR2 LQKENI. The V segment lost 6 bases and the J segment 7 bases; nucleotides outside the gene matches: 7. The CDR3 nucleotides are TGTGCCAGCTCGTCGGGACAGGGCTTAAATTCACCCCTCCACTTT. Translating it yields CASSSGQGLNSPLHF.

This chain connects TRBV9 to TRBJ1-1; D is undetermined. The CDR3 loop spans 13 amino acids. Looked up from germline, CDR1 is SGDLS and CDR2 is YYNGEE. The germline V and J ends were trimmed by 4 bases and 4 bases, with 11 bases remaining between them. The CDR3 bases are TGTGCCAGCAGCTCTACCCCCCTCACTGAAGCTTTCTTT. This gives the protein CASSSTPLTEAFF.